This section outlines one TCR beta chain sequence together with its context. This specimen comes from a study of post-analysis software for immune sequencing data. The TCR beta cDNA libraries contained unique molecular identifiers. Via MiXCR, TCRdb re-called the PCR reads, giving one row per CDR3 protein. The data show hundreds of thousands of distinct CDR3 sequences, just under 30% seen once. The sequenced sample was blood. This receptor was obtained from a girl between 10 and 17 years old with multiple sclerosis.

In DNA, the CDR3 is TGCAGCGTTGCCCCCCGGGGGATACACGATGAGCAGTTCTTC. Its protein is CSVAPRGIHDEQFF. The chain couples TRBV29-1 to TRBJ2-1, with D perhaps TRBD2 (6 bases). The V gene lost 4 bases and the J gene lost 8 bases, with 18 bases spanning the gap. The CDR3 consists of 14 residues. The germline gives CDR1 SQVTM, CDR2 ANQGSEA.